Each of the 19 T cell receptor beta chains below was sequenced from the same sample in a study of blood T cell repertoires in COVID-19. The method was immunoSEQ multiplex PCR; TCRdb's version includes in-frame clones alone and lacks a portion of them. Of 65,000 or so clones in the sample, about four fifths are singletons; the top ten hold 25%. Material: peripheral blood. These receptors were taken from a human donor in a cohort sampled during active COVID-19.

The chain is built from TRBV20-1 and TRBJ1-3, with D hard to call. This CDR3 is built from 14 residues. The germline V and J ends were trimmed by 3 bases and 0 bases, with 9 bases remaining between them. CDR1 and CDR2 from the germline V gene are DFQATT and SNEGSKA (reference sequence). CDR3 nucleotides: TGCAGTGCTAGTGCAGAAAGCTCTGGAAACACCATATATTTT. It encodes CSASAESSGNTIYF.

The CDR3 nucleotides are TGTGCCAGCAGAATGGGGGGCTCTGGGGCCAACGTCCTGACTTTC. It yields the protein CASRMGGSGANVLTF. The V and J genes are TRBV28 and TRBJ2-6; TRBD2 is a possible D gene (6 bases). Germline CDR1 is MDHEN and CDR2 is SYDVKM. The V gene lost 6 bases and the J gene lost 0 bases, with 9 bases spanning the gap. The CDR3 covers 15 residues.

The gene calls are TRBV3-1 (or the pseudogene TRBV3-2) and TRBJ1-5; maybe TRBD1 (5 bases). Trimming shortened V by 1 base and J by 5 bases, and 9 bases separated the two germline ends. Germline assignment: CDR1 LGHDT and CDR2 YNNKEL (reference sequence). The CDR3 is made up of 14 amino acids. Here the CDR3 DNA reads TGTGCCAGCAGCCAAGGTGCAGGGCATCAGCCCCAGCATTTT. The encoded protein is CASSQGAGHQPQHF.

The chain links TRBV5-5 to TRBJ2-1; D is possibly TRBD2 (6 bases). This CDR3 comprises 15 residues. The germline gives CDR1 SGHKS, CDR2 YYEKEE (reference sequence). V was pared by 0 bases and J by 7 bases, with 14 bases between. The CDR3 protein is CASSLGWRGENEQFF. In DNA form, the CDR3 reads TGTGCCAGCAGCTTGGGGTGGAGGGGAGAAAATGAGCAGTTCTTC.

The chain is built from TRBV6-5 and TRBJ2-7; 7 bases agree with TRBD1. The CDR3 consists of 13 residues. Germline V gene sequence: CDR1 MNHEY, CDR2 SVGAGI. The V segment lost 7 bases and the J segment 3 bases; nucleotides outside the gene matches: 6. The CDR3 loop reads CASTLGQLYEQYF. The CDR3 nucleotides read TGTGCCAGCACCCTGGGACAGCTCTACGAGCAGTACTTC.

The rearrangement links TRBV19 to TRBJ2-4; D is perhaps TRBD2 (5 bases). This CDR3 comprises 14 residues. Between the trimmed V and J ends, which lost 3 bases and 6 bases, there was a span of 12 bases. Germline V CDR1 and CDR2: LNHDA, SQIVND (reference sequence). CDR3 protein: CASSMPLARNIQYF. The CDR3 DNA is TGTGCCAGTAGTATGCCTCTAGCTAGAAACATTCAGTACTTC.

V is TRBV3-1 (or the pseudogene TRBV3-2) and J is TRBJ2-4; TRBD2 matches at 7 bases. CDR1 is LGHDT, CDR2 YNNKEL, per germline (reference sequence). The CDR3 is 14 amino acids. Trimming took 0 bases from V and 9 from J; bases not matched to a gene: 5. The CDR3 nucleotides read TGTGCCAGCAGCCAAGAAGGGGAGGGGAGCATTCAGTACTTC. Its translation: CASSQEGEGSIQYF.

V usage is TRBV18 and J usage is TRBJ2-1; 10 bases align to TRBD1. Germline V CDR1 and CDR2: KGHSH, LQKENI. This CDR3 is built from 16 residues. V dropped 6 bases and J dropped 7; count of bases not matched to a gene: 12. The CDR3 reads CASSPPGQGIGNEQFF. The CDR3, as DNA: TGTGCCAGCTCGCCCCCGGGACAGGGGATTGGGAATGAGCAGTTCTTC.

The chain has TRBV5-6 and TRBJ2-2, with 8 bases aligning to TRBD2. Trimming cost V 4 bases and J 0 bases; bases outside gene matches: 8. Germline V gene lookup returns CDR1 SGHDT and CDR2 YYEEEE. The CDR3 runs 17 residues. The CDR3: CASSRGVGRANTGELFF. CDR3 nucleotide sequence: TGTGCCAGCAGCCGAGGAGTCGGGAGGGCGAACACCGGGGAGCTGTTTTTT.

The chain recombines TRBV2 with TRBJ2-1; D may be TRBD2 (6 bases). This CDR3 has 14 residues. The V end was cut by 6 bases, the J end by 1 base, with 10 bases between. Germline V gene lookup returns CDR1 SNHLY and CDR2 FYNNEI. CDR3 in amino acids: CASSPGTSYNEQFF. CDR3 nucleotide sequence: TGTGCCAGCAGCCCTGGGACTTCCTACAATGAGCAGTTCTTC.

The genes are TRBV10-3 and TRBJ1-1, with TRBD1 identical over 7 bases. This CDR3 is 13 amino acids long. Losses at the gene ends were 0 bases for V and 11 bases for J; bases not matched to a gene: 6. The V gene's germline CDR1 is ENHRY and CDR2 SYGVKD. CDR3 residues: CAISESQGGRAFF. The CDR3 nucleotides read TGTGCCATCAGTGAGTCGCAGGGGGGCCGGGCTTTCTTT.

The chain uses TRBV2 and TRBJ1-4; no clear D gene. The V gene's germline CDR1 is SNHLY and CDR2 FYNNEI. This CDR3 spans 15 amino acids. The V end was cut by 6 bases, the J end by 8 bases, with 19 bases between. The CDR3 spells CASSEPTQHREKLFF. The CDR3 DNA sequence: TGTGCCAGCAGCGAACCGACACAGCATAGGGAAAAACTGTTTTTT.

V and J are TRBV7-6 and TRBJ2-3, with D perhaps TRBD1 (6 bases). The V and J ends lost 3 bases and 2 bases respectively, with 9 bases between them. CDR3 length: 14 amino acids. Germline CDR1 is SGHVS and CDR2 is FNYEAQ. The CDR3 reads CASSFGTPTDTQYF. The CDR3 DNA sequence: TGTGCCAGCAGCTTTGGGACACCCACAGATACGCAGTATTTT.

The CDR3 is CASSPGQDLSTDTQYF. In nucleotides, the CDR3 is TGTGCCAGCAGCCCGGGACAAGACCTTAGCACAGATACGCAGTATTTT. This chain joins TRBV11-3 and TRBJ2-3, with a tentative D call TRBD1 (6 bases). The germline gives CDR1 SGHNT, CDR2 YENEEA. The CDR3 sequence is 16 residues long. The V gene lost 5 bases and the J gene lost 0 bases, with 15 bases spanning the gap. The variable domain in full, completed from reference TRBV11-3 and TRBJ2-3, reads EAGVVQSPRYKIIEKKQPVAFWCNPISGHNTLYWYLQNLGQGPELLIRYENEEAVDDSQLPKDRFSAERLKGVDSTLKIQPAELGDSAVYLCASSPGQDLSTDTQYFGPGTRLTVL.

V and J are TRBV9 and TRBJ2-1; unclear D gene. Trimming left V 0 bases short and J 0 bases short, with 10 bases between. Germline-derived CDR1 and CDR2 are SGDLS and YYNGEE. This CDR3 has 16 residues. CDR3 sequence (DNA): TGTGCCAGCAGCGTAGGAGCACCGAGCTCCTACAATGAGCAGTTCTTC. Protein: CASSVGAPSSYNEQFF.

The chain links TRBV11-2 to TRBJ1-1; no definite D call. Germline lookup yields CDR1 SGHAT and CDR2 FQNNGV. The V gene lost 1 base and the J gene lost 4 bases, with 13 bases spanning the gap. The CDR3 is 15 amino acids. The CDR3 here is CASSLGSGITTEAFF. CDR3 nucleotides: TGTGCCAGCAGCTTAGGGTCGGGGATCACCACTGAAGCTTTCTTT.

This chain connects TRBV5-5 to TRBJ1-5, with D maybe TRBD1 (5 bases). This CDR3 is 13 amino acids long. In germline, CDR1 is SGHKS, CDR2 YYEKEE (reference sequence). V was shortened by 2 bases and J by 6 bases, with 9 bases between the two germline ends. CDR3 nucleotides: TGTGCCAGCAGCTTCGGGGGAGGTCAGCCCCAGCATTTT. Protein product: CASSFGGGQPQHF.

This chain uses TRBV9 with TRBJ2-7; TRBD1 matches 8 bases. The V segment lost 0 bases and the J segment 1 base; nucleotides outside the gene matches: 3. Germline V gives CDR1 SGDLS, CDR2 YYNGEE. This CDR3 contains 15 residues. Written as DNA, the CDR3 is TGTGCCAGCAGCGTAGGCCAGGGGGCTTCCTACGAGCAGTACTTC. Its translation is CASSVGQGASYEQYF.

This clone is a singleton in its sample. The chain has TRBV7-8 and TRBJ1-1; D is ambiguous. V was clipped by 2 bases and J by 4 bases, with 11 bases between them. The CDR3 sequence is 14 residues long. CDR1 SGHVS and CDR2 FQNEAQ come from the germline V gene. This CDR3 reads CASSLRPLATEAFF. The CDR3 nucleotides read TGTGCCAGCAGCTTACGCCCCCTGGCCACTGAAGCTTTCTTT.